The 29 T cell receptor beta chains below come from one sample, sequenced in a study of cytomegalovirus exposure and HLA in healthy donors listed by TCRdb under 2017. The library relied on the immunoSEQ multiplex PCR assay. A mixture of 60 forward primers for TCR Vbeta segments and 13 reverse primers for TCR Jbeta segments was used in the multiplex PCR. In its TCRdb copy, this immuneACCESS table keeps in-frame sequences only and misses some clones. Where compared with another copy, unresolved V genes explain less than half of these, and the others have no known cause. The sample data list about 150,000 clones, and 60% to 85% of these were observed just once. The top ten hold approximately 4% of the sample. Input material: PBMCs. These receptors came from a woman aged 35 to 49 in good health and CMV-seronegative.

CDR3 protein: CASSYGLAGVGNEQFF. CDR3 bases: TGTGCCAGCAGTTACGGTTTAGCGGGGGTCGGCAATGAGCAGTTCTTC. The genes are TRBV6-5 and TRBJ2-1; 9 positions agree with TRBD2. This CDR3 is built from 16 residues. The V segment lost 2 bases and the J segment 6 bases; nucleotides outside the gene matches: 8. Germline CDR1 is MNHEY and CDR2 is SVGAGI.

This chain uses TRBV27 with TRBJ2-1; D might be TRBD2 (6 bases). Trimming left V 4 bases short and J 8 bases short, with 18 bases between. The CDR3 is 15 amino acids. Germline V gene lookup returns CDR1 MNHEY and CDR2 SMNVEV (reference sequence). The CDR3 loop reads CASSSRDSGRHEQFF. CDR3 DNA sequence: TGTGCCAGCAGTTCCCGGGACTCCGGACGACATGAGCAGTTCTTC.

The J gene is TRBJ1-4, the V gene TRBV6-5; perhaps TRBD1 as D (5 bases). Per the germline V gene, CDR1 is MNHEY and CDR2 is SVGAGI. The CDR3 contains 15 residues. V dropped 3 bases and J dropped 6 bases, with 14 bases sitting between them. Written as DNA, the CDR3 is TGTGCCAGCAGTTATAAAGGAGTGGGGCATGAAAAACTGTTTTTT. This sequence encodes CASSYKGVGHEKLFF.

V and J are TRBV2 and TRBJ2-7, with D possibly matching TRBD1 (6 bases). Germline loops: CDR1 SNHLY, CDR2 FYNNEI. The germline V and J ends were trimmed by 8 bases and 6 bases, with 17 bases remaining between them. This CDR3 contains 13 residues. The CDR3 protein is CASLRDTPGEQYF. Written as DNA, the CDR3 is TGTGCCAGCCTACGGGACACCCCCGGCGAGCAGTACTTC. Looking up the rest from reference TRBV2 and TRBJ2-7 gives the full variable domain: EPEVTQTPSHQVTQMGQEVILRCVPISNHLYFYWYRQILGQKVEFLVSFYNNEISEKSEIFDDQFSVERPDGSNFTLKIRSTKLEDSAMYFCASLRDTPGEQYFGPGTRLTVT.

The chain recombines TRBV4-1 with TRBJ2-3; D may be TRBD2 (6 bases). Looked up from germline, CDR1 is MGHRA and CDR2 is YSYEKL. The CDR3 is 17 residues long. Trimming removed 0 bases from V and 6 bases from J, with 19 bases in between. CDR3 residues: CASSQEGTGRGGDTQYF. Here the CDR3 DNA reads TGCGCCAGCAGCCAAGAGGGGACCGGGAGAGGAGGGGATACGCAGTATTTT.

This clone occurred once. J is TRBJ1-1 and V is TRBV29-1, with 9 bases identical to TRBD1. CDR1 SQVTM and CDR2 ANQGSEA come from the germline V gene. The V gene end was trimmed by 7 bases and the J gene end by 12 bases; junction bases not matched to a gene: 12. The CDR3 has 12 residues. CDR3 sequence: CSGGWTGVSPFF. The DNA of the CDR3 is TGCAGCGGGGGGTGGACAGGGGTGTCACCTTTCTTT.

The CDR3 sequence is CASSLASRLRDRGDEQYF. CDR3 sequence (DNA): TGCGCCAGCAGCTTGGCATCTAGGCTAAGGGACAGGGGCGACGAGCAGTACTTC. The chain carries TRBV5-1 and TRBJ2-7; 10 bases map to TRBD1. The length of the CDR3 is 18 residues. The germline V gene encodes CDR1 SGHRS and CDR2 YFSETQ. Germline trimming cut 0 bases from V and 5 bases from J; bases unmatched to any gene: 14.

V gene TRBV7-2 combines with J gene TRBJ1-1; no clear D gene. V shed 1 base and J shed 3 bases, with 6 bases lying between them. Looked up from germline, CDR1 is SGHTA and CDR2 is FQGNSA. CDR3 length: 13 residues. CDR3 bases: TGTGCCAGCAGCTTAGTGAGGGACACTGAAGCTTTCTTT. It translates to CASSLVRDTEAFF.

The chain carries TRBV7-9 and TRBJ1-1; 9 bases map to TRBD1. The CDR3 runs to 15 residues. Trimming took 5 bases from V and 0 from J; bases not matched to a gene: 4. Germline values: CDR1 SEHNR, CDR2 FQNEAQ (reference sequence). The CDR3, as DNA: TGTGCCAGCAGCAGGACAGGGGCCATGAACACTGAAGCTTTCTTT. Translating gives CASSRTGAMNTEAFF. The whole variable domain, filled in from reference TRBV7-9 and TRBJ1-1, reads DTGVSQNPRHKITKRGQNVTFRCDPISEHNRLYWYRQTLGQGPEFLTYFQNEAQLEKSRLLSDRFSAERPKGSFSTLEIQRTEQGDSAMYLCASSRTGAMNTEAFFGQGTRLTVV.

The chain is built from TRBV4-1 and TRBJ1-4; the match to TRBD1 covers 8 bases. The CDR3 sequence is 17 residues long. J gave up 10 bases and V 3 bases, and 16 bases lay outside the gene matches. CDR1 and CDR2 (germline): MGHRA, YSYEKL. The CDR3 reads CASSHGTRDRWKGKLFF. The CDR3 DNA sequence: TGCGCCAGCAGCCACGGTACCCGGGACAGGTGGAAGGGAAAACTGTTTTTT.

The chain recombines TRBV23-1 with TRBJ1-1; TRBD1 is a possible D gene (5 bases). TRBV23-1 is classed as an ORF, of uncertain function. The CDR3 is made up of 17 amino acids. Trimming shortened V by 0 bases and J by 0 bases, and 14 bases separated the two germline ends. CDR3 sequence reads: CASSQSGRSPMNTEAFF. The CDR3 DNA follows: TGCGCCAGCAGTCAATCGGGGCGATCCCCCATGAACACTGAAGCTTTCTTT.

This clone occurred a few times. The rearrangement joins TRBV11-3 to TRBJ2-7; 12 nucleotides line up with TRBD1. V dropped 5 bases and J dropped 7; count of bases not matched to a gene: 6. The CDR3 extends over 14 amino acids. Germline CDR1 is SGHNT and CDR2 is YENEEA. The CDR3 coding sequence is TGTGCCAGCAGCACACGGGACAGGGGGCAAGAGCAGTACTTC. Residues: CASSTRDRGQEQYF.

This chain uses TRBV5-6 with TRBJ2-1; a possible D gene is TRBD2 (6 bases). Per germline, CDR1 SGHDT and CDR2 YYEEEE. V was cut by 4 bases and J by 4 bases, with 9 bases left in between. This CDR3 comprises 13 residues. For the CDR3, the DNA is TGTGCCAGCAGCCGGGACTTATACAATGAGCAGTTCTTC. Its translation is CASSRDLYNEQFF.

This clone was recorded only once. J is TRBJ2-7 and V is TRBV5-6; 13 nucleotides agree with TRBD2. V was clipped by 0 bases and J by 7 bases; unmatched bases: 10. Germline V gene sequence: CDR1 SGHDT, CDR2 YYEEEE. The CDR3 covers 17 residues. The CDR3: CASSLAGLAGVQNEQYF. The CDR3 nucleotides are TGTGCCAGCAGCTTGGCCGGACTAGCGGGAGTCCAGAATGAGCAGTACTTC.

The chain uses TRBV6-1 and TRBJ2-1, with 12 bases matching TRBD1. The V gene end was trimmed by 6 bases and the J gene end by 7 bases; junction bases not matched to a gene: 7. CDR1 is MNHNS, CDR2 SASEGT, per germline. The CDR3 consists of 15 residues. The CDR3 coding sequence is TGTGCCAGCAGCCCGGGACAGGGGGCGCGGAATGAGCAGTTCTTC. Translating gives CASSPGQGARNEQFF.

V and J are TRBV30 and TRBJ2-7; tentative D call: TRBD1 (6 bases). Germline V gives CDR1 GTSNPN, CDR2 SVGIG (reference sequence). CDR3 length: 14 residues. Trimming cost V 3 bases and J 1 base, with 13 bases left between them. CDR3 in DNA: TGTGCCTGGAGCGGACAGTGGAGGTCCTACGAGCAGTACGTC. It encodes CAWSGQWRSYEQYV.

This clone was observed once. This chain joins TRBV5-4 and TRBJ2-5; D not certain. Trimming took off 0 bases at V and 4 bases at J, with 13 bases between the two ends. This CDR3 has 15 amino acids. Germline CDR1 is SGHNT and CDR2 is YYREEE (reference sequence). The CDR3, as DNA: TGTGCCAGCAGCTTGGCAGGAAACCTCATAGAGACCCAGTACTTC. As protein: CASSLAGNLIETQYF.

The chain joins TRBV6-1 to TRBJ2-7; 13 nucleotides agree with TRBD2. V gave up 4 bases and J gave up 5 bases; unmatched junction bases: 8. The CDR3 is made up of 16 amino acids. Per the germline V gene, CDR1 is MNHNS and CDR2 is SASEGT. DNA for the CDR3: TGTGCCAGCAGTGGCCGGACTAGCGGGAGAAACGACGAGCAGTACTTC. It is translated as CASSGRTSGRNDEQYF.

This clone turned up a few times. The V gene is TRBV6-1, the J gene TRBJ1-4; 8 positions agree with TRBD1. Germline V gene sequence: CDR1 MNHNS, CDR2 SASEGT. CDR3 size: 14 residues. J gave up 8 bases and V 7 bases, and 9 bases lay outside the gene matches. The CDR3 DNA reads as TGTGCCAGCACTCTACACAGGGGGGGAGAAAAACTGTTTTTT. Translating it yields CASTLHRGGEKLFF.

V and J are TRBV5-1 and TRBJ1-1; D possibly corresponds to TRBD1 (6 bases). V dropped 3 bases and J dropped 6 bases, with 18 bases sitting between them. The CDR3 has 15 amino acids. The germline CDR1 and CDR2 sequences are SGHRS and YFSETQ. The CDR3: CASSYNRELKSEAFF. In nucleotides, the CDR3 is TGCGCCAGCAGCTACAACAGGGAATTGAAGTCTGAAGCTTTCTTT.

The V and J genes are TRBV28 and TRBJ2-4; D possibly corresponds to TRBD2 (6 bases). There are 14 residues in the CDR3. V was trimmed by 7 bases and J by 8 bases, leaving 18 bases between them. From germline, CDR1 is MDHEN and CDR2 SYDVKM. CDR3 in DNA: TGTGCCAGCAATCCTTGGAGGGAAAAATACATTCAGTACTTC. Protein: CASNPWREKYIQYF.

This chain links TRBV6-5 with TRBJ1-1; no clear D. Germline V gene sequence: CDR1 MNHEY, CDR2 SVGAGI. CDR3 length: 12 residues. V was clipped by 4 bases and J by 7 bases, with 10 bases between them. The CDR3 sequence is CASSLPGLEAFF. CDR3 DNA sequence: TGTGCCAGCAGTTTGCCGGGTCTTGAAGCTTTCTTT.

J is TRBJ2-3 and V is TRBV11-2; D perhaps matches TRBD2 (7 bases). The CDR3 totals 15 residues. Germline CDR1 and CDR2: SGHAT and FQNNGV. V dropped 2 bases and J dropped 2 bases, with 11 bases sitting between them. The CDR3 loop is CASSLLRGLTDTQYF. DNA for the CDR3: TGTGCCAGCAGCTTACTGCGGGGGCTCACAGATACGCAGTATTTT.

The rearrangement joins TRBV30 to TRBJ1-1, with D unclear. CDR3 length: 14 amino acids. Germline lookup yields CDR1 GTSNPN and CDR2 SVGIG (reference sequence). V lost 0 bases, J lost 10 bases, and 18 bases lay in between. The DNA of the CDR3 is TGTGCCTGGAGTGTAGGACGGGGAGCGGTTTCAGCTTTCTTT. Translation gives CAWSVGRGAVSAFF. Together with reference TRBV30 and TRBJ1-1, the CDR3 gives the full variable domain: SQTIHQWPATLVQPVGSPLSLECTVEGTSNPNLYWYRQAAGRGLQLLFYSVGIGQISSEVPQNLSASRPQDRQFILSSKKLLLSDSGFYLCAWSVGRGAVSAFFGQGTRLTVV.

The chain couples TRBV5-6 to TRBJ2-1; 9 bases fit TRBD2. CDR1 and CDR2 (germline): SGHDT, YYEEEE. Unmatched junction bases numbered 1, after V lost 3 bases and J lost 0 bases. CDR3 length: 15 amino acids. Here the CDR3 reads CASSYSGSSYNEQFF. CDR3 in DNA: TGTGCCAGCAGCTATAGCGGGAGCTCCTACAATGAGCAGTTCTTC.

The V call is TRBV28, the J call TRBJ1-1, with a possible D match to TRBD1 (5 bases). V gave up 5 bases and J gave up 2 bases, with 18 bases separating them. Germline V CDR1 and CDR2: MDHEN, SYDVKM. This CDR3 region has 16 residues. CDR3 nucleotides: TGTGCCAGCAGTCCGCTGACAGAACTAGCAAACACTGAAGCTTTCTTT. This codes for CASSPLTELANTEAFF.

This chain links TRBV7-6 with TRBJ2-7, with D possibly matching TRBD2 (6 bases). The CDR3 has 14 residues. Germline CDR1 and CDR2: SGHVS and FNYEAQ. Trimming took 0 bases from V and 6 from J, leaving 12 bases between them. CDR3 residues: CASSLAGREAEQYF. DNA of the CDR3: TGTGCCAGCAGCTTAGCCGGGAGAGAGGCCGAGCAGTACTTC.

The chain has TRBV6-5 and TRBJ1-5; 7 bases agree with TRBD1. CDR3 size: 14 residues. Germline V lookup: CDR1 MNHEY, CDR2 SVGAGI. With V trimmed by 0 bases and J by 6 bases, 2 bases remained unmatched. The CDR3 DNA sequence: TGTGCCAGCAGTTACTCGCAGGGGGTTCAGCCCCAGCATTTT. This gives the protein CASSYSQGVQPQHF.

The CDR3 sequence: CASSLAGSGGYNEQFF. The CDR3 bases are TGTGCCAGCAGCTTAGCAGGGTCGGGGGGCTACAATGAGCAGTTCTTC. The gene calls are TRBV7-2 and TRBJ2-1, with 7 bases that match TRBD2. This CDR3 region has 16 residues. V lost 0 bases and J lost 3; bases outside the gene matches: 5. Germline-derived CDR1 and CDR2 are SGHTA and FQGNSA.